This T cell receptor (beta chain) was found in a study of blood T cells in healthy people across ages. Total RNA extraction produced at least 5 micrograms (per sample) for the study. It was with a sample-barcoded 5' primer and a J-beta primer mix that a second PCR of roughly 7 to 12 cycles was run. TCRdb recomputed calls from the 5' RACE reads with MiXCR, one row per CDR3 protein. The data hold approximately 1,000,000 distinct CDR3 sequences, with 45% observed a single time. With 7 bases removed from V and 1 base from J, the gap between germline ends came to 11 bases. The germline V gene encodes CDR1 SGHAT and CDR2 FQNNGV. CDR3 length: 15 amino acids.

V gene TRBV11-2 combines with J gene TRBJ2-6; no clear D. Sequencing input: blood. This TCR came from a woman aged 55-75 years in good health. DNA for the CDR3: TGTGCCAGCACCGGGCACTCATCTGGGGCCAACGTCCTGACTTTC. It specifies CASTGHSSGANVLTF.